The clone carrying this T cell receptor (beta chain) was seen ten or more times. As yet, its antigen is unknown. This CDR3 has 16 amino acids. With V trimmed by 0 bases and J by 6 bases, 9 bases remained unmatched. CDR1 and CDR2 (germline): LGHNA, YSLEER. This entry comes from a study of T-cell memory formation after mild COVID-19. General observations from the study: CD4+ contracting clones were mainly CM and EM; CD8+ ones, EMRA.

TCRdb called the 5' RACE reads again in MiXCR, with one record for every CDR3 protein. The sample contains about 360,000 distinct CDR3 sequences, approximately 15% of which appear only once. This sequence was found in a young man who had mild COVID-19 (a few samples of this study predate the infection). Cell type and time point are not known. V is TRBV4-3 and J is TRBJ2-3; 7 bases match TRBD2. The material sequenced was PBMCs or a T cell subset sorted from them (not recorded which). The chain's CDR3 is CASSQDFGTILDTQYF. The CDR3, as DNA: TGCGCCAGCAGCCAAGATTTCGGGACTATATTGGATACGCAGTATTTT.